The 22 T cell receptor beta chains presented below share a single source sample, sequenced in a study of cytomegalovirus exposure and HLA in healthy donors. Data came from immunoSEQ multiplex PCR; TCRdb stores just in-frame clones and leaves some out. The table lists some 79,000 clones, about 94% of them singletons. Sample: PBMCs. The source of these receptors is a woman aged 18-29 years in good health and CMV-seropositive.

This chain connects TRBV7-2 to TRBJ2-2; no firm D call. V lost 4 bases and J 0 bases, leaving 15 bases between the germline ends. Germline lookup yields CDR1 SGHTA and CDR2 FQGNSA. The CDR3 sequence is 17 residues long. The CDR3 region has the DNA TGTGCCAGCAGCTACGAAGCCGCGGTTACGAACACCGGGGAGCTGTTTTTT. Protein product: CASSYEAAVTNTGELFF.

V and J are TRBV4-1 and TRBJ2-5, with 9 positions matching TRBD1. Trimming cost V 4 bases and J 5 bases; bases outside gene matches: 8. The germline gives CDR1 MGHRA, CDR2 YSYEKL. The CDR3 runs to 15 residues. The CDR3 loop is CASSRGDRDVETQYF. CDR3 nucleotide sequence: TGCGCCAGCAGCCGGGGGGACAGGGATGTGGAGACCCAGTACTTC.

The rearrangement links TRBV4-2 to TRBJ1-4, with 9 positions matching TRBD1. V shed 4 bases and J 0 bases; nucleotides not matched to a gene: 21. This CDR3 is 22 amino acids long. CDR1 and CDR2 from the germline V gene are LGHNA and YNFKEQ. CDR3 sequence (DNA): TGTGCCAGCAGCCCCACCCAAAATTATCGGACAGGGGAGGATGCAACTAATGAAAAACTGTTTTTT. Its translation is CASSPTQNYRTGEDATNEKLFF.

This chain uses TRBV7-2 with TRBJ2-3, with 9 positions matching TRBD2. The CDR3 runs to 16 residues. CDR1 and CDR2 from the germline V gene are SGHTA and FQGNSA. V shed 0 bases, J shed 1 base, and the junction held 2 bases outside the gene matches. The CDR3 bases are TGTGCCAGCAGCTTAGCGATAGCGGGGGGCACAGATACGCAGTATTTT. Amino acid sequence: CASSLAIAGGTDTQYF.

The chain carries TRBV5-8 and TRBJ2-3; the D is unclear. Trimming cost V 1 base and J 6 bases, with 3 bases left between them. Germline V CDR1 and CDR2: SGHTS, YDEGEE. The CDR3 covers 11 residues. CDR3 nucleotides: TGTGCCAGCAGCTTGCTGGATACGCAGTATTTT. As protein: CASSLLDTQYF.

This clone was observed once. The chain employs TRBV28 and TRBJ2-7; 9 bases are shared with TRBD1. The CDR3 length is 15 residues. Germline CDR1 and CDR2: MDHEN and SYDVKM. V shed 4 bases and J 2 bases; nucleotides not matched to a gene: 6. The CDR3 bases are TGTGCCAGCAGTTCCGGGACAGGGAACCCCTACGAGCAGTACTTC. Translation gives CASSSGTGNPYEQYF.

The chain has TRBV9 and TRBJ2-1; 11 nucleotides match TRBD2. The V gene end was trimmed by 0 bases and the J gene end by 9 bases; junction bases not matched to a gene: 5. CDR1 is SGDLS and CDR2 is YYNGEE in the germline V gene. The CDR3 is 15 amino acids. The CDR3 nucleotides are TGTGCCAGCAGCGTAGTACTAGCGGGAGTCGGTGAGCAGTTCTTC. Translated, it gives CASSVVLAGVGEQFF.

V usage is TRBV25-1 and J usage is TRBJ2-1, with D hard to call. There are 13 residues in the CDR3. Germline lookup yields CDR1 MGHDK and CDR2 SYGVNS. V lost 1 base and J 9 bases, leaving 10 bases between the germline ends. The CDR3 DNA reads as TGTGCCAGCAGTGAATTCGTAGAACGTGAGCAGTTCTTC. This codes for CASSEFVEREQFF.

This sequence joins TRBV6-6 and TRBJ1-1; a possible D gene is TRBD1 (5 bases). The V gene's germline CDR1 is MNHNY and CDR2 SVGAGI (reference sequence). V was shortened by 0 bases and J by 11 bases, with 13 bases between the two germline ends. The CDR3 contains 13 residues. This CDR3 is CASSYSKGVEAFF. CDR3 coding DNA: TGTGCCAGCAGTTACTCGAAAGGGGTCGAGGCTTTCTTT.

In its sample, this clone was seen once. The V and J genes are TRBV7-8 and TRBJ2-1; D possibly corresponds to TRBD1 (5 bases). This CDR3 spans 13 amino acids. CDR1 is SGHVS, CDR2 FQNEAQ, per germline. The ends were cut back, 5 bases at V and 3 bases at J, with 8 bases in the middle. The CDR3 coding sequence is TGTGCCAGCAGCCTAGACAGCTACAATGAGCAGTTCTTC. Encoded protein: CASSLDSYNEQFF.

This clone is a singleton in its sample. The V call is TRBV7-8, the J call TRBJ1-1; a weak D match, TRBD1 (6 bases). The CDR3 is 14 residues long. Trimming left V 5 bases short and J 8 bases short, with 18 bases between. Germline V gene data show CDR1 as SGHVS and CDR2 as FQNEAQ. The CDR3 DNA reads as TGTGCCAGCAGCCAAAAGAGGGGGGGGTTAGAAGCTTTCTTT. Its protein is CASSQKRGGLEAFF.

Turning to this clone: Sequence at one end of the junction differs from germline and may be a read error. This chain connects TRBV7-7 to TRBJ2-5; weak D call: TRBD2 (5 bases). This CDR3 contains 16 residues. Germline CDR1 SSHAT, CDR2 FNYEAQ (reference sequence). The CDR3 sequence: CASSLNSMGRKETQYF. In nucleotides, the CDR3 is TGTGCTAGCAGCTTAAACTCAATGGGGAGAAAAGAGACCCAGTACTTC. The whole variable domain, remainder taken from reference TRBV7-7 and TRBJ2-5, is GAGVSQSPRYKVTKRGQDVTLRCDPISSHATLYWYQQALGQGPEFLTYFNYEAQPDKSGLPSDRFSAERPEGSISTLTIQRTEQRDSAMYRCASSLNSMGRKETQYFGPGTRLLVL.

This clone was counted a single time. The V gene is TRBV27, the J gene TRBJ2-7; 7 bases align to TRBD1. J lost 2 bases, V lost 6 bases, and 1 base had no gene match. Germline-derived CDR1 and CDR2 are MNHEY and SMNVEV (reference sequence). The CDR3 is 12 residues long. CDR3 loop: CASRTGTYEQYF. The DNA for the CDR3 is TGTGCCAGCAGGACAGGGACCTACGAGCAGTACTTC.

This chain links TRBV7-6 with TRBJ2-3; D is uncertain. CDR1 and CDR2 from the germline V gene are SGHVS and FNYEAQ. The CDR3 covers 15 residues. Trimming shortened V by 3 bases and J by 0 bases, and 10 bases separated the two germline ends. CDR3 loop: CASSLIAESTDTQYF. CDR3 bases: TGTGCCAGCAGCTTGATAGCTGAGAGCACAGATACGCAGTATTTT.

The V gene is TRBV6-5, the J gene TRBJ1-1, with a tentative D call TRBD1 (6 bases). V was shortened by 4 bases and J by 0 bases, with 15 bases between the two germline ends. This CDR3 is 16 amino acids long. Germline V gene data show CDR1 as MNHEY and CDR2 as SVGAGI. Here the CDR3 DNA reads TGTGCCAGCAGTTTTTCACAGGGTCGAGTGAACACTGAAGCTTTCTTT. It codes for CASSFSQGRVNTEAFF.

This chain joins TRBV4-3 and TRBJ2-1, with a weak D call TRBD2 (6 bases). CDR3 length: 14 residues. Trimming left V 2 bases short and J 6 bases short, with 11 bases between. CDR1 and CDR2 (germline): LGHNA, YSLEER. Here the CDR3 reads CASSQNWEANEQFF. The CDR3 region has the DNA TGCGCCAGCAGCCAAAACTGGGAGGCCAATGAGCAGTTCTTC.

The J gene is TRBJ1-1, the V gene TRBV5-8, with TRBD1 matching 8 bases. Per germline, CDR1 SGHTS and CDR2 YDEGEE. V shed 0 bases and J 2 bases; nucleotides not matched to a gene: 3. The CDR3 spans 15 residues. The CDR3 bases are TGTGCCAGCAGCTTGGCGACAGGGGTCAACACTGAAGCTTTCTTT. Its protein is CASSLATGVNTEAFF. Using reference TRBV5-8 and TRBJ1-1 for the parts outside the CDR3, the full variable domain is EAGVTQSPTHLIKTRGQQATLRCSPISGHTSVYWYQQALGLGLQFLLWYDEGEERNRGNFPPRFSGRQFPNYSSELNVNALELEDSALYLCASSLATGVNTEAFFGQGTRLTVV.

This rearrangement joins TRBV27 to TRBJ2-7; TRBD2 aligns across 10 bases. Trimming at V came to 9 bases and at J to 6 bases, leaving 11 bases not matched to a gene. This CDR3 has 14 amino acids. From germline, CDR1 is MNHEY and CDR2 SMNVEV (reference sequence). CDR3 coding DNA: TGTGCCAGTTCGGGAGCGGGAGGGCCGGGCGAGCAGTACTTC. Translated: CASSGAGGPGEQYF.

This clone was observed a few times. The gene calls are TRBV30 and TRBJ1-2; tentative D call: TRBD1 (6 bases). The CDR3 consists of 15 residues. Trimming removed 3 bases at V and 0 bases at J, with 14 bases between. Germline CDR1 GTSNPN, CDR2 SVGIG (reference sequence). In nucleotides, the CDR3 is TGTGCCTGGAGCGTCCCGACAGGAGCTAACTATGGCTACACCTTC. Residues: CAWSVPTGANYGYTF. Full variable domain (outside the CDR3, taken from reference TRBV30 and TRBJ1-2): SQTIHQWPATLVQPVGSPLSLECTVEGTSNPNLYWYRQAAGRGLQLLFYSVGIGQISSEVPQNLSASRPQDRQFILSSKKLLLSDSGFYLCAWSVPTGANYGYTFGSGTRLTVV.

This clone is a singleton in its sample. V gene TRBV4-1 combines with J gene TRBJ2-3; 9 positions agree with TRBD2. V was clipped by 4 bases and J by 2 bases; unmatched bases: 13. The CDR3 consists of 18 residues. Germline values: CDR1 MGHRA, CDR2 YSYEKL. CDR3 in DNA: TGCGCCAGCAGCCGCGTTGTTGTACTAGCGGGCAACACAGATACGCAGTATTTT. Translated: CASSRVVVLAGNTDTQYF.

The rearrangement uses TRBV11-2 and TRBJ1-1; TRBD1 aligns across 11 bases. Germline assignment: CDR1 SGHAT and CDR2 FQNNGV. Trimming took 4 bases from V and 0 from J; bases not matched to a gene: 4. The CDR3 is 16 amino acids. CDR3 nucleotides: TGTGCCAGCAGCTCCGGACAGGGGGCGGTGAACACTGAAGCTTTCTTT. It yields the protein CASSSGQGAVNTEAFF.

V and J are TRBV9 and TRBJ1-6; TRBD1 matches 10 bases. This CDR3 spans 14 amino acids. Trimming cost V 3 bases and J 7 bases; bases outside gene matches: 1. Germline values: CDR1 SGDLS, CDR2 YYNGEE. CDR3 amino acids: CASSGQGANSPLHF. The CDR3 DNA reads as TGTGCCAGCAGCGGACAGGGGGCCAATTCACCCCTCCACTTT.